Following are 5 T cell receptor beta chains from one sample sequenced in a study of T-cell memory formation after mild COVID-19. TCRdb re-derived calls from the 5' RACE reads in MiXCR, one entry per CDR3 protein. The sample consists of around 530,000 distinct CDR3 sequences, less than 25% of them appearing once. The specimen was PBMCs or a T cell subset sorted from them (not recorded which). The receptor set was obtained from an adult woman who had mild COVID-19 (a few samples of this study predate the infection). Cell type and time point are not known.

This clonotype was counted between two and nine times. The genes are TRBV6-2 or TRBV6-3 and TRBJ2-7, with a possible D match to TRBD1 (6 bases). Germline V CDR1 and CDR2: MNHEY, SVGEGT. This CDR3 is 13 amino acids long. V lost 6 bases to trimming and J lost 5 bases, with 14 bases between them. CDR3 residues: CASRDRGTHEQYF. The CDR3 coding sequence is TGTGCCAGCAGGGACAGAGGGACCCACGAGCAGTACTTC.

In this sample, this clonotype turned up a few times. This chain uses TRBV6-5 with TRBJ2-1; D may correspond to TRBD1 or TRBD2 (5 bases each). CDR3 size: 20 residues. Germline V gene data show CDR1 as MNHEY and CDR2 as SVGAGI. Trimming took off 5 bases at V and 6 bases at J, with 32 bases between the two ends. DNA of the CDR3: TGTGCCAGCAGTCCACTTAGACTATTTTCTCGGGACGGGACGCCCAATGAGCAGTTCTTC. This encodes CASSPLRLFSRDGTPNEQFF.

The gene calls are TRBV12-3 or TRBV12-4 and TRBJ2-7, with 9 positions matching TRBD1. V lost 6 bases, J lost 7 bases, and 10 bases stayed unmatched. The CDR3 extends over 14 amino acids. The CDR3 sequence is CASSRGQGTREQYF. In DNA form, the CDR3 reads TGTGCCAGCAGCCGGGGACAGGGCACTCGGGAGCAGTACTTC.

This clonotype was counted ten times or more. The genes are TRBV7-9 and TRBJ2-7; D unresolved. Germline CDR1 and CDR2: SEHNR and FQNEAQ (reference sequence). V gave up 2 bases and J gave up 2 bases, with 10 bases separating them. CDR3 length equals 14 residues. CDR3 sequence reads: CASSLFSGTYEQYF. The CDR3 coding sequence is TGTGCCAGCAGCTTATTTTCGGGTACCTACGAGCAGTACTTC.

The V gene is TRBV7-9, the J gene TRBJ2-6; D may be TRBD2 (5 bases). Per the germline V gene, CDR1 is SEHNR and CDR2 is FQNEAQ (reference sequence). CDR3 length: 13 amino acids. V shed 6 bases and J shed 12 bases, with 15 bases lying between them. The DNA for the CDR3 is TGTGCCAGCAGTCACTACCGGGGTCTCGTCCTGACTTTC. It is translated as CASSHYRGLVLTF.